This is a list of T cell receptor beta chains from one sample in a study of T cells after somatic rescue of genetic block. This table comes from immunoSEQ multiplex PCR, and its TCRdb copy is limited to in-frame clones, with some not included. Of 10,000 to 15,000 clones in the sample, around 72% were seen once. Sequencing was done on a sample of peripheral blood mononuclear cells (PBMCs). The source of these receptors is a boy between 5 and 17 years old. The conserved cysteine and the conserved F or W are not part of the CDR3 here.

v_gene: TRBV7-6
j_gene: TRBJ1-5
CDR3aa: ASSLGGAWDQPQH

v_gene: TRBV10-3
j_gene: TRBJ2-3
CDR3aa: AIKASPDTQY

v_gene: TRBV10-1
j_gene: TRBJ2-3
CDR3aa: ASSERRLARRDTQY

v_gene: TRBV19
j_gene: TRBJ2-2
CDR3aa: ASSILQFNTGELF

v_gene: TRBV5-4
j_gene: TRBJ1-2
CDR3aa: ASSLGAGTYGYT

v_gene: TRBV5-4
j_gene: TRBJ2-3
CDR3aa: ASSFKLAASTDTQY

v_gene: TRBV2
j_gene: TRBJ1-2
CDR3aa: ASNTPQPDYGYT

v_gene: TRBV4-2
j_gene: TRBJ2-2
CDR3aa: ASSQDIGLAALMVTGELF

v_gene: TRBV4-1
j_gene: TRBJ1-1
CDR3aa: ASSQRTGAPTGAF

v_gene: TRBV2
j_gene: TRBJ2-2
CDR3aa: ASSGAATGELF

v_gene: TRBV5-1
j_gene: TRBJ2-3
CDR3aa: ASTSGASTDTQY

v_gene: TRBV27
j_gene: TRBJ2-7
CDR3aa: ASSQGAPYEQY

v_gene: TRBV18
j_gene: TRBJ2-2
CDR3aa: ASSRWTYTGELF

v_gene: TRBV30
j_gene: TRBJ1-1
CDR3aa: AWSPTGTGAF

v_gene: TRBV2
j_gene: TRBJ1-4
CDR3aa: ASSGIEKLF

v_gene: TRBV7-9
j_gene: TRBJ2-1
CDR3aa: ASSLRRGRYNEQF

v_gene: TRBV27
j_gene: TRBJ2-7
CDR3aa: ASRGGSWGLSYEQY

v_gene: TRBV9
j_gene: TRBJ1-2
CDR3aa: ASSVGRNYGYT

v_gene: TRBV5-1
j_gene: TRBJ2-3
CDR3aa: ASSSDRATSTDTQY

v_gene: TRBV6-4
j_gene: TRBJ2-7
CDR3aa: ASTRYRGLYEQY

v_gene: TRBV15
j_gene: TRBJ2-3
CDR3aa: ATSRSPGPDTQY

v_gene: TRBV28
j_gene: TRBJ2-4
CDR3aa: ASSSVWTAAKNIQY

v_gene: TRBV10-3
j_gene: TRBJ2-2
CDR3aa: AIMARQVTNTGELF

v_gene: TRBV27
j_gene: TRBJ1-4
CDR3aa: ASSSHIQGPFYNEKLF

v_gene: TRBV10-3
j_gene: TRBJ2-3
CDR3aa: AIKRGPEDTQY

v_gene: TRBV2
j_gene: TRBJ2-7
CDR3aa: ASRGNGGIHEQY

v_gene: TRBV6-5
j_gene: TRBJ2-1
CDR3aa: ASSYSGGTHEQF

v_gene: TRBV10-1
j_gene: TRBJ2-7
CDR3aa: ASSPGQGPYEQY

v_gene: TRBV7-3
j_gene: TRBJ2-5
CDR3aa: ASSMFGLQETQY

v_gene: TRBV5-1
j_gene: TRBJ2-1
CDR3aa: ASSSRGDEQF

v_gene: TRBV18
j_gene: TRBJ1-1
CDR3aa: ASSPSPRVENTEAF

v_gene: TRBV18
j_gene: TRBJ2-3
CDR3aa: ASSPSRAGSTDTQY

v_gene: TRBV2
j_gene: TRBJ2-3
CDR3aa: ASSARLIGTDTQY

v_gene: TRBV7-3
j_gene: TRBJ2-1
CDR3aa: ASSRTGEDEQF

v_gene: TRBV6-6
j_gene: TRBJ2-2
CDR3aa: ASSTDTLPRELF

v_gene: TRBV10-1
j_gene: TRBJ2-6
CDR3aa: ASTLWDRPSGANVLT

v_gene: TRBV28
j_gene: TRBJ2-1
CDR3aa: ASSLGGLAGEQF

v_gene: TRBV19
j_gene: TRBJ2-1
CDR3aa: ASSIPWKRQSYNEQF

v_gene: TRBV2
j_gene: TRBJ1-5
CDR3aa: ASSEWGVRNQPQH

v_gene: TRBV28
j_gene: TRBJ2-5
CDR3aa: ASSSEPQETQY

v_gene: TRBV28
j_gene: TRBJ1-6
CDR3aa: ASLEDSSYNSPLH